The clone carrying this T cell receptor beta chain was recorded at least ten times. Antigen unknown. Germline V lookup: CDR1 KGHDR, CDR2 SFDVKD. This CDR3 comprises 17 residues. V trimming: 3 bases; J trimming: 0 bases; junction bases outside the gene matches: 4. The cDNA had a unique molecular identifier and a template-switch universal primer site. TCRdb reanalysed the 5' RACE reads using MiXCR and keeps one entry per CDR3 protein. The table includes roughly 570,000 distinct CDR3 sequences, roughly 9.9% detected once. These data belong to a study of identical twins. Study-wide findings and caveats: Analyses of zero insertions could be partly confounded by invariant MAIT and iNKT cells. There were fewer insertions in abundant cord blood beta clonotypes, but memory repertoires showed no such pattern.

The sample also formed part of further work on yellow fever vaccine responses in identical twins. Per that paper: Among the twins, the vaccine T cell response reportedly seemed partly convergent and partly personalized.

This sequence was found in a woman between 18 and 29 years old in good health. The specimen sequenced was PBMCs. This chain joins TRBV24-1 and TRBJ2-1; the match to TRBD2 covers 10 bases. This CDR3 reads CATSDPGLASSYNEQFF. CDR3 coding DNA: TGTGCCACCAGTGATCCGGGACTAGCGAGCTCCTACAATGAGCAGTTCTTC.